This T cell receptor (beta chain) was sequenced during a study of cytomegalovirus exposure and HLA in healthy donors. The PCR had 60 Vbeta and 13 Jbeta primers. Some clones are missing from TCRdb's copy, which holds only in-frame ones; the method was immunoSEQ multiplex PCR. The sample holds 85,000 to 120,000 clones, roughly 74% seen once. As concerns this clone: Its antigen is still unknown.

Whole-study findings and limits: HLA allele associations emerged for around 16,000 TCR beta sequences in a later analysis, at 0.05 false discovery rate.

Sequencing used PBMCs. The clonotype was recovered from a man in his forties or fifties in good health and CMV-seronegative.

Here the CDR3 reads CASSPEGVSRTNEKLFF. As DNA, the CDR3 is TGTGCCAGCTCGCCCGAGGGGGTTTCGAGAACTAATGAAAAACTGTTTTTT. The chain employs TRBV18 and TRBJ1-4; TRBD1 is a possible D gene (6 bases). The CDR3 is 17 residues long. Trimming cost V 6 bases and J 1 base, with 18 bases left between them. CDR1 and CDR2 from the germline V gene are KGHSH and LQKENI.